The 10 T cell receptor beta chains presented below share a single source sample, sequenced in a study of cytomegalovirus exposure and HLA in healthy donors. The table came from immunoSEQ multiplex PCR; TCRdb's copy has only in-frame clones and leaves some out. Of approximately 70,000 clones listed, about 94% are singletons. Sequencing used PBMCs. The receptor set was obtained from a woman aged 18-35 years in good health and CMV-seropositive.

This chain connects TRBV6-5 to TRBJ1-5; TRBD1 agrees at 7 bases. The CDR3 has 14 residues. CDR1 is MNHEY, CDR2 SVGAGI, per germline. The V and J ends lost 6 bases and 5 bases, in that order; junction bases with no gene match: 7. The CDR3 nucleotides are TGTGCCAGCAGCAAAGCACAGGGGTATCAGCCCCAGCATTTT. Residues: CASSKAQGYQPQHF.

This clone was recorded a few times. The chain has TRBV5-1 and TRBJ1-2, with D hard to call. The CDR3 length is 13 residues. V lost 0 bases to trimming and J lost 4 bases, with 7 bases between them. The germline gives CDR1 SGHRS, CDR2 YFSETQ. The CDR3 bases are TGCGCCAGCAGCTTGGACATTGGCTATGGCTACACCTTC. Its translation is CASSLDIGYGYTF.

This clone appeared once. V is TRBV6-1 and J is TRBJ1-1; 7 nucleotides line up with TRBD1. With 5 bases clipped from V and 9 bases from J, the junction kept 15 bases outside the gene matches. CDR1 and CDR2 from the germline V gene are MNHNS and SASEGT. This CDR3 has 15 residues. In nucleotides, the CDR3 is TGTGCCAGCAGTCCAGGGGGGAGAAACAGGGAGAAAGCTTTCTTT. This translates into CASSPGGRNREKAFF.

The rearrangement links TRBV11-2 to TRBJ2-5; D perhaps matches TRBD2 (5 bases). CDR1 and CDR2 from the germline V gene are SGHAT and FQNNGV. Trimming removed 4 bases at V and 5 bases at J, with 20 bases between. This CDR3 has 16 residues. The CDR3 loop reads CASSSRGLDGGETQYF. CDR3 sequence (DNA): TGTGCCAGCAGCTCCCGAGGACTGGACGGTGGGGAGACCCAGTACTTC.

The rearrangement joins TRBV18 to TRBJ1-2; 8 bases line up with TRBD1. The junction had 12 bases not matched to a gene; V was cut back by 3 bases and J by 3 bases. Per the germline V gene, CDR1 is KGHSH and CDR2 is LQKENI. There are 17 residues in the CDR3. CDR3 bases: TGTGCCAGCTCACCTCAGGCAGGGGGCCGGGGGTACTATGGCTACACCTTC. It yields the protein CASSPQAGGRGYYGYTF.

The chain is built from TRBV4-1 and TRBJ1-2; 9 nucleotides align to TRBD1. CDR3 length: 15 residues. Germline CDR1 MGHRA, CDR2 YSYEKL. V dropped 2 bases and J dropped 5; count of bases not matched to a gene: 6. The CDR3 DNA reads TGCGCCAGCAGCCAACGGACAGGGGATAGTTATGGCTACACCTTC. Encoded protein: CASSQRTGDSYGYTF.

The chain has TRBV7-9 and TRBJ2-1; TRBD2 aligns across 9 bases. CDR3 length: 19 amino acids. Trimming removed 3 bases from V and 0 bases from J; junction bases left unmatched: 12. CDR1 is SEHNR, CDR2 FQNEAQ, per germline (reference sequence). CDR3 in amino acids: CASSFTPSGIRNSYNEQFF. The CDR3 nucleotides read TGTGCCAGCAGCTTCACTCCTAGCGGGATACGTAACTCCTACAATGAGCAGTTCTTC.

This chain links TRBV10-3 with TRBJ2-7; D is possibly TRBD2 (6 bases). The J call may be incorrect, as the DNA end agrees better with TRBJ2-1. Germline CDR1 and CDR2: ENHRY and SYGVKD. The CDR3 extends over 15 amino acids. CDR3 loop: CATGGDPRELGEQFF. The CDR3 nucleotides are TGTGCCACCGGAGGGGACCCACGGGAGTTAGGTGAGCAGTTCTTC.

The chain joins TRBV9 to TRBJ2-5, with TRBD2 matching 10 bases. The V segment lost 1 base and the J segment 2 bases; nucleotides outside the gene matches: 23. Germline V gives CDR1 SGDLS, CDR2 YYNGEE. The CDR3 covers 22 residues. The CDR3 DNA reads TGTGCCAGCAGCGTAACTCCAGGGGCGGCAGCTAGCGGGAGTGGGGAACAAGAGACCCAGTACTTC. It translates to CASSVTPGAAASGSGEQETQYF.

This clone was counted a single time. For the CDR3, the DNA is TGTGCCAGCAGCTTAGACCGAAGGGGGCTGCACTCCTACGAGCAGTACTTC. Protein product: CASSLDRRGLHSYEQYF. This chain joins TRBV11-2 and TRBJ2-7, with 7 nucleotides matching TRBD1. With 0 bases clipped from V and 0 bases from J, the junction kept 8 bases outside the gene matches. CDR1 is SGHAT, CDR2 FQNNGV, per germline. The CDR3 consists of 17 residues.